This T cell receptor (beta chain) was sequenced in a study of T cells after posttransplantation cyclophosphamide. Germline V CDR1 and CDR2: LNHDA, SQIVND (reference sequence). The CDR3 consists of 15 residues. The ends lost 5 bases at V and 1 base at J; junction bases unmatched: 5. General observations from the study: Donor-recipient repertoire similarity was low at 1-2 months, rising over year one.

This clone was seen many times. What it binds is unknown. Sequenced by immunoSEQ multiplex PCR; TCRdb stores in-frame clones only, minus some. This sample shows around 10,000 clones and no singletons; less than 30% rests with the ten largest. A marrow graft followed busulfan-fludarabine conditioning, with cyclophosphamide on days +3 and +4. The rearrangement links TRBV19 to TRBJ2-7; TRBD1 matches at 10 bases. This TCR was sampled from a female patient aged 40 to 55 who received an allogeneic stem cell transplant from a related donor, was CMV-positive, and had no GVHD. Some T cells may originate from the graft donor. Sequenced material: PBMCs, taken after allogeneic stem cell transplant with posttransplant cyclophosphamide. The CDR3 DNA reads as TGTGCCAGTAGTCCGGGACAGGGGAAGTCCTACGAGCAGTACTTC. Protein sequence: CASSPGQGKSYEQYF.